Included here is one T cell receptor (beta chain) sequence, with context. This entry comes from a study of shared clonotypes between healthy human individuals. The data were produced by immunoSEQ multiplex PCR, yet TCRdb's version contains in-frame clones alone and is incomplete. The sample lists roughly 650,000 clones, around 97% seen once, with 0.057% in the top ten. The receptor's source is a woman aged 25 to 39 in good health. Sequenced material: naive CD4+ T cells sorted from blood. Subset in this sample: CD45RA+ positively selected.

CDR3 coding DNA: TGTGCCAGCAGTGGACAGGGGAGCAACGAGCAGTACTTC. It yields the protein CASSGQGSNEQYF. V usage is TRBV2 and J usage is TRBJ2-7, with 8 bases fitting TRBD1. With V trimmed by 4 bases and J by 5 bases, 4 bases remained unmatched. The length of the CDR3 is 13 residues. In germline, CDR1 is SNHLY, CDR2 FYNNEI.